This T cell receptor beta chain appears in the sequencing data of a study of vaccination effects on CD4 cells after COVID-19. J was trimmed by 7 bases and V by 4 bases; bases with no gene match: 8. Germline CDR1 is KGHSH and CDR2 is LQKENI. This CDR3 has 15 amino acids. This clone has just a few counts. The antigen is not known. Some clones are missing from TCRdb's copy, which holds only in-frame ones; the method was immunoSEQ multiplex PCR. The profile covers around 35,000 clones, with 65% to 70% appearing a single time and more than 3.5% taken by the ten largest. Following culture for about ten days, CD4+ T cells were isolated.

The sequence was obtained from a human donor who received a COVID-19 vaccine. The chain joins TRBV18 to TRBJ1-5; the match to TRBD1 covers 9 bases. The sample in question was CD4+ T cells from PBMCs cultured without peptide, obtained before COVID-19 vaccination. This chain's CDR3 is CASSQSQGAGQPQHF. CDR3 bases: TGTGCCAGCTCACAATCACAGGGGGCGGGCCAGCCCCAGCATTTT.